The TCR beta chain under discussion was sequenced for a study of regulatory T cells in long-lasting Graves disease. Whole-study findings and limits: The study found lower TCR diversity in persistent Graves' patients than in newly diagnosed ones.

This clonotype has more than one count but fewer than ten. The target antigen is unknown. The germline gives CDR1 MNHEY, CDR2 SVGEGT. CDR3 length: 14 residues. V gave up 7 bases and J gave up 3 bases, with 12 bases separating them. Time point given: newly diagnosed GD, antithyroid drugs for less than 3 months. PBMC-extracted RNA yielded the TCR library. CDR3-region Arm-PCR and iRepertoire HTBI primers produced the TCR beta libraries. In the source study's methods: The study identified roughly 59 TRBV and 14 to 15 TRBJ segments across samples. Each CDR3 protein is one row after TCRdb ran MiXCR on the multiplex PCR reads. TCRdb assigned the V and J calls; the authors' analysis was not used. This table has some 400,000 distinct CDR3 sequences, about 15% appearing once. These data were likewise used in another study, on T cells in Graves' hyperthyroidism and ophthalmopathy.

V is TRBV6-2 or TRBV6-3 and J is TRBJ2-2; unclear D gene. Sequenced material: peripheral blood mononuclear cells (PBMCs), taken at new diagnosis, from a patient treated with antithyroid drugs. The clonotype was recovered from a woman under 40 with Graves disease. CDR3 loop: CASMPYVDTGELFF. As DNA, the CDR3 is TGTGCCAGCATGCCCTACGTGGACACCGGGGAGCTGTTTTTT.